This T cell receptor beta chain was sequenced during a study of patients and donors after allogeneic stem cell transplantation. TCRdb passed the RT-PCR reads through MiXCR, listing each CDR3 protein once. The sample yields more than 850,000 distinct CDR3 sequences, about a sixth seen once. CDR3 size: 16 residues. V was trimmed by 0 bases and J by 1 base, leaving 12 bases between them. CDR1 and CDR2 from the germline V gene are MGHRA and YSYEKL. The origin of this receptor is a human donor who was either an allogeneic HSCT recipient or a stem cell or donor lymphocyte infusion donor (not recorded which). It is not recorded whose cells these are; they may come from a transplant donor. The sequenced sample was blood, either unsorted or a sorted T cell fraction (not recorded which). The rearrangement joins TRBV4-1 to TRBJ2-5; unclear D gene. The chain's CDR3 is CASSQDGTPVQETQYF. CDR3 sequence (DNA): TGCGCCAGCAGCCAAGACGGCACACCCGTCCAAGAGACCCAGTACTTC.